This T cell receptor (beta chain) comes out of a study of T cells in Graves' hyperthyroidism and ophthalmopathy. CDR1 and CDR2 from the germline V gene are LNHDA and SQIVND (reference sequence). The CDR3 consists of 14 residues. V lost 7 bases and J 3 bases, leaving 13 bases between the germline ends. The source material, RNA transcripts, was used to amplify TCR beta CDR3 regions. HTBI primers were the set used in a first-round RT-PCR of the TCR CDR3. Via MiXCR, TCRdb re-called the multiplex PCR reads, giving one row per CDR3 protein. The sample holds around 720,000 distinct CDR3 sequences, roughly 32% seen once. This clonotype was counted a few times.

The specimen was blood. The sequence was obtained from a woman between 40 and 55 years old with Graves' hyperthyroidism. V usage is TRBV19 and J usage is TRBJ1-3, with D maybe TRBD1 (5 bases). The CDR3 reads CASTQGTVGNTIYF. The CDR3 nucleotides read TGTGCCAGTACACAAGGGACGGTTGGAAACACCATATATTTT.